A selection of T cell receptor beta chains follows, all from one sample in a study of cytomegalovirus exposure and HLA in healthy donors. This table comes from immunoSEQ multiplex PCR, and its TCRdb copy is limited to in-frame clones, with some not included. This sample has some 60,000 clones; about four fifths occur once, and the top ten carry 3.9%. Material for sequencing was PBMCs. The receptor source for this set is a woman aged 40 to 50 in good health and CMV-seronegative. The CDR3 runs from the conserved cysteine through the conserved F or W. A D gene is named only where the DNA matches it firmly. Expanded clones are given a class, and other clones once, few, many or no size at all.

v_call: TRBV5-1; j_call: TRBJ1-2; cdr3_length: 13; clone_size: NA; d_call: TRBD1; cdr3_aa: CASSEGQGNGYTF; cdr3_nt: TGCGCCAGCAGCGAGGGACAGGGCAATGGCTACACCTTC
v_call: TRBV28; j_call: TRBJ1-5; cdr3_length: 16; clone_size: NA; d_call: NA; cdr3_aa: CASSFGSTASNQPQHF; cdr3_nt: TGTGCCAGCAGTTTTGGGTCGACAGCGTCCAATCAGCCCCAGCATTTT
v_call: TRBV28; j_call: TRBJ2-7; cdr3_length: 14; clone_size: NA; d_call: TRBD2; cdr3_aa: CATKDTGGLDEQYF; cdr3_nt: TGTGCCACCAAAGACACGGGAGGCCTAGACGAGCAGTACTTC
v_call: TRBV5-1; j_call: TRBJ1-1; cdr3_length: 12; clone_size: NA; d_call: NA; cdr3_aa: CASSRSGAEAFF; cdr3_nt: TGCGCCAGCAGCCGCAGCGGGGCTGAAGCTTTCTTT
v_call: TRBV18; j_call: TRBJ2-1; cdr3_length: 16; clone_size: NA; d_call: NA; cdr3_aa: CASSPPGGSFGNEQFF; cdr3_nt: TGTGCCAGCTCACCACCAGGCGGATCCTTTGGGAATGAGCAGTTCTTC
v_call: TRBV9; j_call: TRBJ2-1; cdr3_length: 14; clone_size: NA; d_call: NA; cdr3_aa: CASGLRDSLDEQFF; cdr3_nt: TGTGCCAGCGGACTTCGGGACTCTTTAGATGAGCAGTTCTTC
v_call: TRBV5-1; j_call: TRBJ1-6; cdr3_length: 15; clone_size: NA; d_call: NA; cdr3_aa: CASSLGAGTNSPLHF; cdr3_nt: TGCGCCAGCAGCTTGGGGGCAGGCACTAATTCACCCCTCCACTTT
v_call: TRBV7-2; j_call: TRBJ2-3; cdr3_length: 16; clone_size: once; d_call: TRBD2; cdr3_aa: CASSTGLAGVVDTQYF; cdr3_nt: TGTGCCAGCAGCACCGGACTAGCGGGAGTGGTAGATACGCAGTATTTT
v_call: TRBV18; j_call: TRBJ1-3; cdr3_length: 16; clone_size: NA; d_call: TRBD1; cdr3_aa: CASSPNVPGQGNTIYF; cdr3_nt: TGTGCCAGCTCACCAAATGTCCCGGGACAGGGAAACACCATATATTTT
v_call: TRBV18; j_call: TRBJ1-3; cdr3_length: 13; clone_size: NA; d_call: TRBD1; cdr3_aa: CASAQGTGNTIYF; cdr3_nt: TGTGCCAGCGCACAGGGGACTGGAAACACCATATATTTT
v_call: TRBV4-1; j_call: TRBJ1-3; cdr3_length: 17; clone_size: NA; d_call: TRBD1; cdr3_aa: CASSQTPGQASGNTIYF; cdr3_nt: TGCGCCAGCAGCCAAACGCCGGGACAGGCTTCTGGAAACACCATATATTTT
v_call: TRBV28; j_call: TRBJ1-1; cdr3_length: 14; clone_size: once; d_call: NA; cdr3_aa: CASSLTPSRSAAFF; cdr3_nt: TGTGCCAGCAGTTTAACCCCATCAAGGAGTGCAGCTTTCTTT